This paragraph reports one TCR beta chain. The data derive from a study of blood T cell repertoires in COVID-19. The CDR3 contains 13 residues. Trimming removed 6 bases from V and 3 bases from J; junction bases left unmatched: 4. Only in-frame clones appear in the TCRdb table, and some are missing; sequencing was by immunoSEQ multiplex PCR. The sample has about 140,000 clones, around nine tenths seen once. This clonotype was sampled from a middle-aged woman with acute or convalescent COVID-19. The sequenced sample consisted of peripheral blood. The rearrangement joins TRBV12-3 or TRBV12-4 to TRBJ1-2, with 7 bases lining up with TRBD1. CDR3 DNA sequence: TGTGCCAGCAGAGGACAGGCCTACTATGGCTACACCTTC. It codes for CASRGQAYYGYTF.